This TCR beta chain derives from a study of T cell changes during pregnancy in multiple sclerosis. The repertoire was sequenced with immunoSEQ multiplex PCR; TCRdb's copy has only in-frame clones and lacks some. This sample has some 48,000 clones, with nearly 95% found just once. The CDR3 totals 14 residues. V lost 4 bases and J lost 6; bases outside the gene matches: 7. Germline V gene data show CDR1 as SGHDT and CDR2 as YYEEEE. Source: CD4+ T cells from peripheral blood mononuclear cells, taken after pregnancy. The TCR sequence derives from a female donor in good health, enrolled as a control in a pregnancy study. The gene calls are TRBV5-6 and TRBJ1-1; the match to TRBD1 covers 9 bases. CDR3 sequence reads: CASSPGQGKAEAFF. As DNA, the CDR3 is TGTGCCAGCAGCCCGGGACAGGGAAAGGCTGAAGCTTTCTTT.